Below are 28 T cell receptor beta chains sequenced from a single sample in a study of T cell clusters in autoimmune cytopenias. TRB rearrangements were amplified by touch-down multiplex PCR with mixed TRB-A/B primers. TCRdb processed the multiplex PCR reads again and assigns one entry to each CDR3 protein, with no DNA. The sample's table shows about 4,800 distinct CDR3 sequences. TRB was amplified from approximately 250 ng of peripheral blood genomic DNA per sample. The sample comprised peripheral blood. These receptors were taken from a human donor with an autoimmune cytopenia or autoimmune hepatitis (not recorded which).

The genes are TRBV6-2 or TRBV6-3 and TRBJ2-5; without DNA, the TCRdb call of TRBD1 cannot be checked. The CDR3 is 15 amino acids. CDR1 is MNHEY and CDR2 is SVGEGT in the germline V gene. This CDR3 is CASRGDRGGSYEQYF.

This clonotype is classed as large by frequency. The J gene is TRBJ1-1, the V gene TRBV29-1; TCRdb designates TRBD1, a call that cannot be tested without DNA. CDR1 SQVTM and CDR2 ANQGSEA come from the germline V gene. The CDR3 sequence is 14 residues long. The CDR3 reads CSVAPPGGETEAFF.

The CDR3 sequence is CASTGGQGANVLTF. The chain employs TRBV10-2 and TRBJ2-6; TCRdb gives TRBD2 as the D gene, but with no DNA this cannot be confirmed. The germline V gene has CDR1 WSHSY and CDR2 SAAADI. The CDR3 sequence is 14 residues long.

This clonotype is labeled medium-sized (0.01 to 0.1%) based on frequency. The chain has TRBV12-3 or TRBV12-4 and TRBJ2-3; TCRdb lists TRBD2, though no DNA is available to test this call. This CDR3 has 20 amino acids. CDR3: CASSLSRLAGSPGGTDTQYF.

This clonotype is medium-sized by frequency. This chain connects TRBV7-9 to TRBJ2-2; there is no DNA to check the TCRdb D call of TRBD1. The CDR3 contains 17 residues. Germline lookup yields CDR1 SEHNR and CDR2 FQNEAQ (reference sequence). The CDR3 protein is CASSSVVGTPETGELFF.

This clonotype shows up as medium-sized (0.01 to 0.1%) by frequency. The rearrangement uses TRBV19 and TRBJ2-3; lacking DNA, the TRBD1 call made by TCRdb goes unchecked. This CDR3 is 14 amino acids long. Germline CDR1 reads LNHDA; CDR2 reads SQIVND (reference sequence). The CDR3 loop reads CASQARLRGDTQYF.

By frequency, this clonotype registers medium-sized. The chain joins TRBV30 to TRBJ2-7. The CDR3 is 13 amino acids. Germline CDR1 is GTSNPN and CDR2 is SVGIG (reference sequence). CDR3 sequence reads: CAWSLGRFYEQYF.

This clonotype shows up as medium-sized by frequency. This sequence joins TRBV6-5 and TRBJ2-1; TCRdb reports TRBD1, a call that lacks DNA to check it against. The CDR3 contains 15 residues. Per germline, CDR1 MNHEY and CDR2 SVGAGI. The CDR3 sequence: CASRTSGSSYNEQFF.

V is TRBV27 and J is TRBJ2-7; TCRdb proposes TRBD1, but this gene call is untestable without DNA. The CDR3 is 16 residues long. Germline V gives CDR1 MNHEY, CDR2 SMNVEV (reference sequence). Here the CDR3 reads CASRLRQGPIPREQYF.

V and J are TRBV27 and TRBJ2-1; TCRdb outputs TRBD1, but without DNA this stays unchecked. Germline values: CDR1 MNHEY, CDR2 SMNVEV (reference sequence). The CDR3 runs to 17 residues. CDR3 residues: CASSLGGHGTPYNEQFF.

This clonotype is identified as medium-sized from frequency. The rearrangement uses TRBV29-1 and TRBJ2-1; without DNA, the TCRdb call of TRBD2 cannot be checked. CDR1 is SQVTM and CDR2 is ANQGSEA in the germline V gene. This CDR3 is built from 13 residues. This chain's CDR3 is CSRGGGSVNEQFF.

The chain employs TRBV6-6 and TRBJ2-5. CDR3 length: 13 residues. The germline CDR1 and CDR2 sequences are MNHNY and SVGAGI (reference sequence). The CDR3 sequence is CATPRHRQETQYF.

Considering frequency, this clonotype is medium-sized (0.01 to 0.1%). The chain links TRBV18 to TRBJ2-2. The CDR3 loop spans 15 amino acids. The germline V gene has CDR1 KGHSH and CDR2 LQKENI. This CDR3 reads CASSPIEVGTGELFF.

Measured by frequency, this clonotype is large. The V gene is TRBV11-1, the J gene TRBJ2-3; TCRdb designates TRBD1, a call that cannot be tested without DNA. Germline V gene lookup returns CDR1 SGHAT and CDR2 FQDESV (reference sequence). The CDR3 is 15 residues long. Here the CDR3 reads CASSLVEQGADTQYF.

Its frequency marks this clonotype as medium-sized. V usage is TRBV19 and J usage is TRBJ2-1. Germline lookup yields CDR1 LNHDA and CDR2 SQIVND (reference sequence). This CDR3 has 13 residues. CDR3 residues: CASRLAPYNEQFF. Complete variable domain (other parts from reference TRBV19 and TRBJ2-1): DGGITQSPKYLFRKEGQNVTLSCEQNLNHDAMYWYRQDPGQGLRLIYYSQIVNDFQKGDIAEGYSVSREKKESFPLTVTSAQKNPTAFYLCASRLAPYNEQFFGPGTRLTVL.

Judged by frequency, this clonotype is large. This chain uses TRBV29-1 with TRBJ2-3. The length of the CDR3 is 13 residues. From germline, CDR1 is SQVTM and CDR2 ANQGSEA. The CDR3 sequence is CSVSESLDGTQYF.

This clonotype counts as medium-sized by frequency. The chain has TRBV12-3 or TRBV12-4 and TRBJ2-6; TCRdb lists TRBD1, though no DNA is available to test this call. CDR3 length equals 17 residues. The CDR3 spells CASTLTGRYSGANVLTF.

This clonotype ranks as medium-sized in terms of frequency. This chain links TRBV6-5 with TRBJ2-7; absent DNA, TCRdb's TRBD2 call cannot be checked. This CDR3 spans 19 amino acids. Germline V gene sequence: CDR1 MNHEY, CDR2 SVGAGI. The CDR3 sequence is CASSAQGSWRAGLPYEQYF.

The rearrangement uses TRBV5-4 and TRBJ2-7. The length of the CDR3 is 17 residues. CDR1 is SGHNT, CDR2 YYREEE, per germline (reference sequence). CDR3 sequence: CASSLGRGGRIIYEQYF.

This clonotype is labeled medium-sized based on frequency. The CDR3 sequence: CASSFFRFGQGGKETQYF. The V and J genes are TRBV12-3 or TRBV12-4 and TRBJ2-5; the D gene TCRdb calls, TRBD1, cannot be checked with no DNA. CDR3 size: 18 residues.

This clonotype is classed as medium-sized by frequency. The V gene is TRBV19, the J gene TRBJ1-1; TCRdb gives TRBD1 as the D gene, but with no DNA this cannot be confirmed. This CDR3 comprises 12 residues. CDR1 LNHDA and CDR2 SQIVND come from the germline V gene (reference sequence). CDR3 sequence: CASRDRDTEAFF.

The CDR3 protein is CATSPMGGTDTQYF. The chain is built from TRBV9 and TRBJ2-3. Per the germline V gene, CDR1 is SGDLS and CDR2 is YYNGEE. This CDR3 contains 14 residues. The full variable domain, in which reference TRBV9 and TRBJ2-3 provide the parts outside the CDR3, is DSGVTQTPKHLITATGQRVTLRCSPRSGDLSVYWYQQSLDQGLQFLIQYYNGEERAKGNILERFSAQQFPDLHSELNLSSLELGDSALYFCATSPMGGTDTQYFGPGTRLTVL.

The rearrangement joins TRBV10-3 to TRBJ2-3. Per the germline V gene, CDR1 is ENHRY and CDR2 is SYGVKD. The CDR3 covers 14 residues. CDR3 in amino acids: CAISESTSPDTQYF.

This chain connects TRBV30 to TRBJ1-2; TCRdb reports TRBD1, a call that lacks DNA to check it against. The germline V gene has CDR1 GTSNPN and CDR2 SVGIG (reference sequence). The CDR3 sequence is 12 residues long. Here the CDR3 reads CAWTRQSGGYTF.

The chain links TRBV30 to TRBJ1-6. The germline CDR1 and CDR2 sequences are GTSNPN and SVGIG (reference sequence). This CDR3 has 13 amino acids. CDR3 amino acids: CAWSAWALPRLHF.

By frequency, this clonotype registers medium-sized (0.01 to 0.1%). The chain is built from TRBV6-5 and TRBJ2-3; TCRdb's assignment of TRBD1 cannot be checked, as there is no DNA. This CDR3 spans 12 amino acids. The V gene's germline CDR1 is MNHEY and CDR2 SVGAGI. The CDR3 loop reads CASRGDADTQYF.

The chain is built from TRBV12-3 or TRBV12-4 and TRBJ2-7; TCRdb's D gene call, TRBD1, goes unchecked for lack of DNA. The length of the CDR3 is 14 residues. The CDR3 here is CASSSATGFYEQYF.

The rearrangement uses TRBV30 and TRBJ1-6; TCRdb's assignment of TRBD1 cannot be checked, as there is no DNA. This CDR3 contains 13 residues. CDR1 and CDR2 from the germline V gene are GTSNPN and SVGIG (reference sequence). This chain's CDR3 is CAATGTGNSPLHF.